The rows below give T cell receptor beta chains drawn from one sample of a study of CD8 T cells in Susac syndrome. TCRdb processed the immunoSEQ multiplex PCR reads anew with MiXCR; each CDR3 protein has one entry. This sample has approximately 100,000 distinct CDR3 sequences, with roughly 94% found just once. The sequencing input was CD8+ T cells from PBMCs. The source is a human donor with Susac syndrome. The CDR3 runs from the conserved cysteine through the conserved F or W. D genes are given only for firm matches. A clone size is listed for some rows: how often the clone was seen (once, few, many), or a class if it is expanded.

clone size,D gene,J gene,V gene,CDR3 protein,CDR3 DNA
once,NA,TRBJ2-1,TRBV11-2,CASSLEINEQFF,TGTGCCAGCAGCTTAGAAATCAATGAGCAGTTCTTC
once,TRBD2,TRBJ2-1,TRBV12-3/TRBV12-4,CASSLALAGDYNEQFF,TGTGCCAGCAGTTTAGCCCTAGCGGGGGACTACAATGAGCAGTTCTTC
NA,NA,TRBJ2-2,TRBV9,CASSPPGGQGTGELFF,TGTGCCAGCAGTCCCCCCGGGGGGCAAGGCACCGGGGAGCTGTTTTTT
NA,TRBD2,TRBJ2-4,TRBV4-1,CASSQAGTSGKNIQYF,TGCGCCAGCAGCCAAGCCGGGACTAGCGGAAAAAACATTCAGTACTTC
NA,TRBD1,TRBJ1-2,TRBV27,CASKTGGEGYTF,TGTGCCAGCAAGACAGGGGGCGAGGGCTACACCTTC
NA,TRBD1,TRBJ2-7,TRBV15,CATSSLPGQGVEQYF,TGTGCCACCAGCAGCCTACCGGGACAGGGCGTCGAGCAGTACTTC
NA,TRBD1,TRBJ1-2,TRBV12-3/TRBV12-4,CASSGTGNYGYTF,TGTGCCAGCAGTGGGACAGGCAACTATGGCTACACCTTC
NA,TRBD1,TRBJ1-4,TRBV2,CASNRQGNNEKLFF,TGTGCCAGCAACCGACAGGGGAATAATGAAAAACTGTTTTTT
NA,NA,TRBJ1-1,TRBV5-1,CASSLWGVGTEAFF,TGCGCCAGCAGCTTGTGGGGAGTCGGCACTGAAGCTTTCTTT
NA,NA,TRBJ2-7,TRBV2,CASSGGAVSPSEQYF,TGTGCCAGCAGTGGGGGGGCGGTCTCTCCAAGCGAGCAGTACTTC
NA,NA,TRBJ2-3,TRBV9,CASSAGATDTQYF,TGTGCCAGCAGTGCAGGGGCAACAGATACGCAGTATTTT
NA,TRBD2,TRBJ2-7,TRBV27,CASSLFPGGEQYF,TGTGCCAGCAGTTTATTCCCGGGGGGTGAGCAGTACTTC
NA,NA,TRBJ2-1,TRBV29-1,CSVGAGSSYNEQFF,TGCAGCGTTGGCGCAGGGAGCTCCTACAATGAGCAGTTCTTC
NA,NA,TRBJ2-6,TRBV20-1,CSARPTLNTGANVLTF,TGCAGTGCTAGGCCTACCTTAAACACTGGGGCCAACGTCCTGACTTTC
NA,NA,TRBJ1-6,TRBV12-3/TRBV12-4,CASSPGTDYNSPLHF,TGTGCCAGCAGTCCCGGGACGGATTATAATTCACCCCTCCACTTT
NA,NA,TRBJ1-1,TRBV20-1,CSAREGQVEAFF,TGCAGTGCTAGAGAGGGGCAGGTTGAAGCTTTCTTT
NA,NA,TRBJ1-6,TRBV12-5,CASGLEPGYYNSPLHF,TGTGCTAGTGGTTTGGAACCTGGGTACTATAATTCACCCCTCCACTTT
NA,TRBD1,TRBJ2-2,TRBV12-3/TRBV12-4,CASSHRGLGGELFF,TGTGCCAGCAGTCACAGGGGATTAGGCGGGGAGCTGTTTTTT
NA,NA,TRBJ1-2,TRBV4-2,CASSREEGGYTF,TGTGCCAGCAGCCGGGAGGAGGGTGGCTACACCTTC
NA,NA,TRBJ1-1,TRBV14,CASSLLTGTGAEAFF,TGTGCCAGCAGCCTCCTTACAGGGACGGGGGCTGAAGCTTTCTTT
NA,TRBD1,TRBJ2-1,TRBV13,CASSLGRDSPYNEQFF,TGTGCCAGCAGCTTAGGCCGGGACAGCCCCTACAATGAGCAGTTCTTC
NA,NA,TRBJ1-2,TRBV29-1,CSVDREKTNYGYTF,TGCAGCGTTGACAGGGAAAAAACTAACTATGGCTACACCTTC
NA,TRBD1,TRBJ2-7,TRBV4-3,CASSQDKGQGVYEQYF,TGCGCCAGCAGCCAAGATAAGGGACAGGGGGTCTACGAGCAGTACTTC
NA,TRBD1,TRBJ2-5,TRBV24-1,CATSDPTQGGYETQYF,TGTGCCACCAGTGACCCCACACAGGGGGGTTACGAGACCCAGTACTTC
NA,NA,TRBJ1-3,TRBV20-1,CSADDPGSGNTIYF,TGCAGTGCCGACGACCCCGGCTCTGGAAACACCATATATTTT
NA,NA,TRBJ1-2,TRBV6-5,CASSSSDRFHYGYTF,TGTGCCAGCAGTAGCAGTGACAGGTTCCACTATGGCTACACCTTC
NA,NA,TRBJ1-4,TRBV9,CASSAGTGNEKLFF,TGTGCCAGCAGCGCAGGGACGGGAAATGAAAAACTGTTTTTT
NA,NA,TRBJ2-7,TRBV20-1,CSASPGLGNEQYF,TGCAGTGCTAGCCCCGGATTGGGGAACGAGCAGTACTTC
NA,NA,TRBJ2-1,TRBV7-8,CASSPLRNEQFF,TGTGCCAGCAGCCCCCTCCGCAATGAGCAGTTCTTC
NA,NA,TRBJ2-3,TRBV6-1,CASSPYPPDSTDTQYF,TGTGCCAGCAGTCCCTATCCTCCGGATAGCACAGATACGCAGTATTTT
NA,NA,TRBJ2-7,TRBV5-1,CASSSLPGYEQYF,TGCGCCAGCAGCTCGCTGCCAGGCTACGAGCAGTACTTC
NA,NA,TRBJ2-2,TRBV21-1,CASSKIGGELFF,TGTGCCAGCAGCAAAATTGGCGGGGAGCTGTTTTTT
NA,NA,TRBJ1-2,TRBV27,CASSLSTGARGYTF,TGTGCCAGCAGTTTATCGACGGGCGCGCGGGGCTACACCTTC
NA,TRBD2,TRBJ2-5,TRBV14,CASSQAGGKTQYF,TGTGCCAGCAGCCAAGCCGGGGGGAAGACCCAGTACTTC
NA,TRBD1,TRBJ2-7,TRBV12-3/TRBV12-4,CASSLEDRVYEQYF,TGTGCCAGCAGTTTAGAGGACAGGGTCTACGAGCAGTACTTC
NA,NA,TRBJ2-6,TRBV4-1,CASSHLSGANVLTF,TGCGCCAGCAGCCACCTCTCTGGGGCCAACGTCCTGACTTTC
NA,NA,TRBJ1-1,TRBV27,CASNVPEAFF,TGTGCCAGCAATGTCCCTGAAGCTTTCTTT
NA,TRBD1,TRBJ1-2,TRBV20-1,CSAREQGAEYGYTF,TGCAGTGCTAGAGAGCAGGGGGCGGAATATGGCTACACCTTC
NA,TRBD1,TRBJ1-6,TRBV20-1,CSAPETGENSPLHF,TGCAGTGCTCCTGAGACAGGGGAGAATTCACCCCTCCACTTT
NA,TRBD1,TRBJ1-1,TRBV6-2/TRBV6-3,CASTLAGGGGTEAFF,TGTGCCAGCACTTTGGCAGGGGGCGGCGGCACTGAAGCTTTCTTT
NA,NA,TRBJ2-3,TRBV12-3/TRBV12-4,CASSLGHPSTDTQYF,TGTGCCAGCAGTTTAGGACACCCGAGCACAGATACGCAGTATTTT
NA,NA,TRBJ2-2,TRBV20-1,CSAKGGTGELFF,TGCAGTGCTAAGGGTGGGACCGGGGAGCTGTTTTTT
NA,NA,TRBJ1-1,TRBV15,CATSRASGTEAFF,TGTGCCACCAGCAGAGCTAGTGGCACTGAAGCTTTCTTT
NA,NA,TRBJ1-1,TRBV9,CASSVMWGAEAFF,TGTGCCAGCAGCGTAATGTGGGGGGCTGAAGCTTTCTTT
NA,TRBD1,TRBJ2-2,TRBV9,CASSRDRAGGELFF,TGTGCCAGCAGCCGGGACAGGGCTGGCGGGGAGCTGTTTTTT
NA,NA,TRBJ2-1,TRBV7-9,CASKKTGTYNEQFF,TGTGCCAGCAAGAAGACAGGTACCTACAATGAGCAGTTCTTC
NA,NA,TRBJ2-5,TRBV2,CASLTNQETQYF,TGTGCCAGCTTAACAAACCAAGAGACCCAGTACTTC
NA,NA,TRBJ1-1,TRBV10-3,CAVRGEGWLNTEAFF,TGTGCCGTCCGAGGGGAGGGATGGTTGAACACTGAAGCTTTCTTT
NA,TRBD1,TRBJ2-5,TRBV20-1,CSARDRTGVETQYF,TGCAGTGCTAGAGATAGGACAGGGGTCGAGACCCAGTACTTC
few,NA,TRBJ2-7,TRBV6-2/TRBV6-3,CASSYSNEQYF,TGTGCCAGCAGTTACTCGAACGAGCAGTACTTC
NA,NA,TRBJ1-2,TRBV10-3,CAISESEGARDYGYTF,TGTGCCATCAGTGAGTCAGAGGGAGCGCGTGACTATGGCTACACCTTC
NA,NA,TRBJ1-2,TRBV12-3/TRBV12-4,CASSLGRGYYGYTF,TGTGCCAGCAGTTTAGGGAGGGGATACTATGGCTACACCTTC
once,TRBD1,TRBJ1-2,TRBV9,CASSGQGAIGYTF,TGTGCCAGCAGCGGACAGGGGGCTATTGGCTACACCTTC
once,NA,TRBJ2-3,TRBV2,CASNGGTDTQYF,TGTGCCAGCAATGGGGGCACAGATACGCAGTATTTT
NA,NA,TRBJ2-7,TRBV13,CASSPSPPNYEQYF,TGTGCCAGCAGCCCGAGTCCACCCAACTACGAGCAGTACTTC
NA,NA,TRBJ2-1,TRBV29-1,CSVAGHPESNEQFF,TGCAGCGTTGCGGGGCACCCGGAGTCCAATGAGCAGTTCTTC
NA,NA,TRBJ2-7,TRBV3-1,CASSHSGWEQYF,TGTGCCAGCAGCCATTCGGGGTGGGAGCAGTACTTC
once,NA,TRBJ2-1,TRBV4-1,CASSQDQMGLAGYNEQFF,TGCGCCAGCAGCCAAGATCAGATGGGCTTAGCTGGCTACAATGAGCAGTTCTTC
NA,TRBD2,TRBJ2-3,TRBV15,CATSEGTRDTQYF,TGTGCCACCAGCGAGGGGACTAGAGATACGCAGTATTTT